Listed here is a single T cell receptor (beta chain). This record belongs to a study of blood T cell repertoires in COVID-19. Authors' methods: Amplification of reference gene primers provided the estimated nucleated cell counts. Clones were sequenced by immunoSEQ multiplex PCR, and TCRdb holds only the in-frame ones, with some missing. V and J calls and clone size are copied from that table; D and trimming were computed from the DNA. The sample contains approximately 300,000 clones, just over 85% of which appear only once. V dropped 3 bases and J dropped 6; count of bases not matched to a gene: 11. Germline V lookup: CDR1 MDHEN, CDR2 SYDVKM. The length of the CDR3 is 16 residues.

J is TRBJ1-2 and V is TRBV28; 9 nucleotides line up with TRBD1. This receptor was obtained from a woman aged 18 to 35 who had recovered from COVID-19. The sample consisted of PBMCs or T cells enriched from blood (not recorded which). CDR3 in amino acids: CASSFQNRGRGDGYTF. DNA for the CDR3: TGTGCCAGCAGTTTTCAGAACAGGGGGCGCGGAGATGGCTACACCTTC.